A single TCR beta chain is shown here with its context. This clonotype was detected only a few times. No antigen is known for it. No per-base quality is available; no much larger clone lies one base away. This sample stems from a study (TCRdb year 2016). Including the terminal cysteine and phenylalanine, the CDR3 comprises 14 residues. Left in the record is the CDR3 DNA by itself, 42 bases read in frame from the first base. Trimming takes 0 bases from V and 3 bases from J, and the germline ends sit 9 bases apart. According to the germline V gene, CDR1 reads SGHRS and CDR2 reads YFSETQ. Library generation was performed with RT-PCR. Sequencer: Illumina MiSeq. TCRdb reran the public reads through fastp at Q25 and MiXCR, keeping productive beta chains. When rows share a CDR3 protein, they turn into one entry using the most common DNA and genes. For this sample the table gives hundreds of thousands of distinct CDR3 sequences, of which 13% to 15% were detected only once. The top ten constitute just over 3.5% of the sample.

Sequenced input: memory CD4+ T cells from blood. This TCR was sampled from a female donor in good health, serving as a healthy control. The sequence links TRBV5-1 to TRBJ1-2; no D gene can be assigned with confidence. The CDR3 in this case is CASSLVTGDYGYTF. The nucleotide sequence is TGCGCCAGCAGCTTGGTTACCGGGGACTATGGCTACACCTTC. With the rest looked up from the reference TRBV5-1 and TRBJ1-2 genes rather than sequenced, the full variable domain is KAGVTQTPRYLIKTRGQQVTLSCSPISGHRSVSWYQQTPGQGLQFLFEYFSETQRNKGNFPGRFSGRQFSNSRSEMNVSTLELGDSALYLCASSLVTGDYGYTFGSGTRLTVV.